This entry is about one T cell receptor (beta chain). Sequencing relied on a cDNA template that was reverse transcribed from extracted RNA. Profiling relied on immunoSEQ multiplex PCR, and the TCRdb table lists in-frame clones only, not all of them. The sample consists of around 180,000 clones, roughly 60% of them appearing once. The sample is drawn from a study of CD8+ T cells in alopecia areata. V shed 3 bases and J 7 bases; nucleotides not matched to a gene: 10. The germline V gene encodes CDR1 SGHDT and CDR2 YYEEEE. CDR3 size: 16 residues. Treatment reported: oral pan-JAK inhibitor, 5-10 mg twice daily.

Sequences were derived from CD4+ T cells sorted from blood, sampled at week 24, from a patient treated with tofacitinib. This chain links TRBV5-6 with TRBJ1-4, with TRBD1 matching 9 bases. The receptor comes from a human donor with alopecia areata. The CDR3 sequence is CASSSTPGQGSEKLFF. The CDR3 coding sequence is TGTGCCAGCAGCTCAACCCCGGGACAGGGTAGTGAAAAACTGTTTTTT.